In this sample, the clone carrying this T cell receptor (beta chain) turned up a few times. The antigen remains undetermined. Clones were read by immunoSEQ multiplex PCR, and TCRdb kept only the in-frame ones, dropping some. The sample shows more than 45,000 clones, roughly four fifths of them seen only once. These data belong to a study of OX40 agonist ivuxolimab in advanced cancers. Study-wide results and caveats: Expanded clones tended on average to be more numerous among CD8+ T cells than CD4+.

This CDR3 contains 14 residues. Germline trimming cut 5 bases from V and 6 bases from J; bases unmatched to any gene: 8. Germline CDR1 is PRHDT and CDR2 is FYEKMQ (reference sequence). This sample comprised CD4+ or CD8+ T cells sorted from blood, obtained in a trial of the OX40 agonist ivuxolimab. The clonotype originates from an adult with an advanced solid tumor such as melanoma, head and neck, liver or kidney cancer. The chain is built from TRBV13 and TRBJ1-1; TRBD1 matches at 8 bases. CDR3 protein: CASSDRGGSSEAFF. The DNA for the CDR3 is TGTGCCAGCAGCGACAGGGGAGGTAGCTCTGAAGCTTTCTTT. Full variable domain (remainder filled in from reference TRBV13 and TRBJ1-1): AAGVIQSPRHLIKEKRETATLKCYPIPRHDTVYWYQQGPGQDPQFLISFYEKMQSDKGSIPDRFSAQQFSDYHSELNMSSLELGDSALYFCASSDRGGSSEAFFGQGTRLTVV.